This T cell receptor (beta chain) was profiled in a study of blood T cells in healthy people across ages. This clonotype was found a few times. Together with a sample-barcoded 5' primer, a J-beta primer mix was included in a second PCR lasting 7 to 11 cycles. One entry per CDR3 protein, called by TCRdb with MiXCR from the 5' RACE reads. The top ten hold 15% to 20% of the sample, which has about 780,000 distinct CDR3 sequences, about half seen once. J gave up 9 bases and V 5 bases, and 7 bases lay outside the gene matches. The CDR3 is made up of 16 amino acids. CDR1 is SGHTA and CDR2 is FQGTGA in the germline V gene.

The V call is TRBV7-3, the J call TRBJ2-1, with 16 bases that match TRBD2. Sequencing was performed on blood. This TCR was recovered from a man aged 80 or over in good health. In nucleotides, the CDR3 is TGTGCCAGCAGCCTGGGACTAGCGGGAGGGCCGGGTGAGCAGTTCTTC. The encoded protein is CASSLGLAGGPGEQFF.